The TCR beta chain under discussion was sequenced for a study of T cell responses to AZD1222 COVID-19 vaccine. Broader study findings: When two AZD1222 doses had been given, Spike-specific TCR breadth and depth rose. Researchers report vaccine-associated CD4 TCRs spanning spike, with dominance at 160-218 and 743-854. Among the donors, most were white British and more were female, and clonal diversity was possibly underestimated.

For this clone: The antigen is not known.

The CDR3 length is 12 residues. The V end was cut by 5 bases, the J end by 5 bases, with 9 bases between. Germline V lookup: CDR1 MNHEY, CDR2 SVGEGT. Profiled with immunoSEQ multiplex PCR; TCRdb holds only in-frame clones, not every one. Here the sample spans tens of thousands of clones, over 75% being singletons. The receptor's source is an adult who received the AZD1222 COVID-19 vaccine. V usage is TRBV6-2 or TRBV6-3 and J usage is TRBJ1-1; the D is unclear. The source material was peripheral blood, sampled 28 days after the second AZD1222 dose. The chain's CDR3 is CASSPLGTEAFF. In nucleotides, the CDR3 is TGTGCCAGCAGTCCCCTAGGGACTGAAGCTTTCTTT.